This is a list of T cell receptor beta chains from one sample in a study of OX40 agonist ivuxolimab in advanced cancers. The assay was immunoSEQ multiplex PCR, and TCRdb's table has in-frame clones only and misses some. The sample has some 60,000 clones; approximately 91% are singletons. Sample: CD4+ or CD8+ T cells sorted from blood, taken in a trial of the OX40 agonist ivuxolimab. The receptor source for this set is an adult with an advanced solid tumor such as melanoma, head and neck, liver or kidney cancer. CDR3s include the opening cysteine and the closing phenylalanine or tryptophan. The D gene is left open where the match is weak. Only part of the rows carry a size: once, few, many, or a class if the clone is expanded.

>TRBJ1-1|TRBV28|-|-|13
TGTGCCAGCAGTTTTCAGGGACTACAAGAAGCTTTCTTT
CASSFQGLQEAFF
>TRBJ1-1|TRBV11-1|-|-|14
TGTGCCAGCAGCTTATGGTCGTCCAGCACTGAAGCTTTCTTT
CASSLWSSSTEAFF
>TRBJ2-1|TRBV9|-|-|15
TGTGCCAGCAGCGTCCTCGGGAGTTACGACAATGAGCAGTTCTTC
CASSVLGSYDNEQFF
>TRBJ2-5|TRBV27|-|TRBD1|14
TGTGCCAGCAGATACAGGGGGCAGTGGGAGACCCAGTACTTC
CASRYRGQWETQYF
>TRBJ2-1|TRBV27|-|TRBD2|15
TGTGCCAGCAGTTCCCCCAGCGGGGCCTACAATGAGCAGTTCTTC
CASSSPSGAYNEQFF
>TRBJ2-7|TRBV6-1|-|TRBD1|15
TGTGCCAGCAGCGAGGGGACAGGGCCGACCTACGAGCAGTACTTC
CASSEGTGPTYEQYF
>TRBJ2-3|TRBV28|-|TRBD2|14
TGTGCCAGCAGTTTTAGCGGGAGCACAGATACGCAGTATTTT
CASSFSGSTDTQYF
>TRBJ2-7|TRBV15|-|TRBD2|15
TGTGCCACCAGCAGAGAGGGACTAGCGGGACCCGAGCAGTACTTC
CATSREGLAGPEQYF
>TRBJ2-1|TRBV11-2|-|-|17
TGTGCCAGCAGCTACCTACCGGGAGATGGCTCCTACAATGAGCAGTTCTTC
CASSYLPGDGSYNEQFF
>TRBJ1-6|TRBV27|-|-|12
TGTGCCAGCAGGTTACTGAATTCACCCCTCCACTTT
CASRLLNSPLHF
>TRBJ1-1|TRBV5-4|-|-|16
TGTGCCAGCAGCCCTACGGGACGGACCTTGAACACTGAAGCTTTCTTT
CASSPTGRTLNTEAFF
>TRBJ1-3|TRBV5-1|-|TRBD1|19
TGCGCCAGCAGCTTGGCGGACAACCCAGACAGGGGTGCTGGAAACACCATATATTTT
CASSLADNPDRGAGNTIYF
>TRBJ2-1|TRBV29-1|-|-|16
TGCAGCGTTGAAGATGGGCTCCGGACGGCCGACAATGAGCAGTTCTTC
CSVEDGLRTADNEQFF
>TRBJ2-5|TRBV6-1|-|-|16
TGTGCCAGCAGTGATAGTACAGAGCGGTTTCCAGAGACCCAGTACTTC
CASSDSTERFPETQYF
>TRBJ2-1|TRBV6-5|-|TRBD2|13
TGTGCCACTGGGACTAGCGGGAGAAATGAGCAGTTCTTC
CATGTSGRNEQFF
>TRBJ2-1|TRBV27|-|TRBD2|16
TGTGCCAGCGGCCTGACCCGGTGGGGAGCGGGAAATGAGCAGTTCTTC
CASGLTRWGAGNEQFF
>TRBJ2-7|TRBV21-1|-|-|17
TGTGCCAGCAGCGACCCCGGGACAGGGGAGGGGTCCTACGAGCAGTACTTC
CASSDPGTGEGSYEQYF
>TRBJ2-1|TRBV11-2|-|TRBD2|16
TGTGCCAGCAGCGCCCTGGGAGCGGGGTCTTACAATGAGCAGTTCTTC
CASSALGAGSYNEQFF
>TRBJ2-6|TRBV2|-|TRBD1|16
TGTGCCAAAGGGACAGGGCACCCCTCTGGGGCCAACGTCCTGACTTTC
CAKGTGHPSGANVLTF
>TRBJ2-7|TRBV4-3|-|TRBD2|16
TGCGCCAGCAGCCAAGATTTTAGCGGGAAGGTCTACGAGCAGTACTTC
CASSQDFSGKVYEQYF
>TRBJ2-1|TRBV27|-|-|16
TGTGCCAGCAGTTTATCTAGGTGGAGCTCCTACAATGAGCAGTTCTTC
CASSLSRWSSYNEQFF
>TRBJ2-2|TRBV19|-|TRBD2|13
TGTGCCACGCTAGCGGGAGAAGACGGGGAGCTGTTTTTT
CATLAGEDGELFF
>TRBJ2-1|TRBV28|-|-|13
TGTGCCAGCAGTTCTGGACCCGGGGATGAGCAGTTCTTC
CASSSGPGDEQFF
>TRBJ1-1|TRBV7-3|-|-|13
TGTGCCAGCAGCCTGGACGCTAACACTGAAGCTTTCTTT
CASSLDANTEAFF
>TRBJ2-2|TRBV7-6|few|-|13
TGTGCCAGCAGTACCGGGACCGCCGGGGAGCTGTTTTTT
CASSTGTAGELFF
>TRBJ2-6|TRBV4-1|-|-|18
TGCGCCAGCAGCCCATTAGCGGTTGGGCCGAATGGGGCCAACGTCCTGACTTTC
CASSPLAVGPNGANVLTF
>TRBJ1-2|TRBV6-5|-|-|15
TGTGCCAGCAGTCCGCGGGCAATCTTAGCCTATGGCTACACCTTC
CASSPRAILAYGYTF
>TRBJ2-2|TRBV10-2|-|-|13
TGCGCCAGTGAAGACGGAGACACCGGGGAGCTGTTTTTT
CASEDGDTGELFF
>TRBJ2-3|TRBV27|-|TRBD1|16
TGTGCCAGCAGTTCCCACTACAGGGGGAGAACAGATACGCAGTATTTT
CASSSHYRGRTDTQYF
>TRBJ2-7|TRBV6-4|once|-|14
TGTGCCAGCATTCCGGGACTGGATCCCTACGAGCAGTACTTC
CASIPGLDPYEQYF
>TRBJ2-3|TRBV9|-|TRBD2|18
TGTGCCAGCAGCGGTAGGGGCCAGCGGGAGAGTAGCACAGATACGCAGTATTTT
CASSGRGQRESSTDTQYF
>TRBJ1-1|TRBV28|-|-|14
TGTGCCAGCACTCCCTCAGACATGGGCACTGAAGCTTTCTTT
CASTPSDMGTEAFF
>TRBJ2-7|TRBV6-6|-|-|15
TGTGCCAGCAGTTACCTAGATTTCCCCTACTCCGAGCAGTACTTC
CASSYLDFPYSEQYF
>TRBJ2-7|TRBV7-9|once|-|11
TGTGCCAGCAGCCCCGACTACGAGCAGTACTTC
CASSPDYEQYF
>TRBJ1-6|TRBV7-2|-|TRBD1|14
TGTGCCAGCACCACCGGGACAGGGCCTTCACCCCTCCACTTT
CASTTGTGPSPLHF
>TRBJ1-1|TRBV5-6|-|-|13
TGTGCCAGCAGCTTTCTATCGAACACTGAAGCTTTCTTT
CASSFLSNTEAFF
>TRBJ2-1|TRBV28|-|TRBD2|14
TGTGCCAGCGAGCGGGGGGACTCCTACAATGAGCAGTTCTTC
CASERGDSYNEQFF
>TRBJ1-1|TRBV19|few|-|15
TGTGCCAGTAGTATGTTCGGGGGAGGCGGAACTGAAGCTTTCTTT
CASSMFGGGGTEAFF
>TRBJ2-1|TRBV28|-|TRBD1|20
TGTGCCAGCAGTTTAGGGGACAGGGGAGTCCGGGGGTGGCCCTACAATGAGCAGTTCTTC
CASSLGDRGVRGWPYNEQFF
>TRBJ2-2|TRBV6-5|-|TRBD2|15
TGTGCCAGCAGAGCAGGGAGGGGCCAGGCCGGGGAGCTGTTTTTT
CASRAGRGQAGELFF
>TRBJ2-3|TRBV5-1|-|-|15
TGCGCCAGCAGCTTGTTAGGGGAAGTCGCAGATACGCAGTATTTT
CASSLLGEVADTQYF
>TRBJ2-1|TRBV7-9|-|TRBD1|15
TGTGCCAGCACCTCCGGGACAGGGCTGGTCAATGAGCAGTTCTTC
CASTSGTGLVNEQFF
>TRBJ2-7|TRBV19|once|-|12
TGTGCCAGTAGTGGGCTCTCCTACGAGCAGTACTTC
CASSGLSYEQYF